The 7 T cell receptor beta chains below were found in one sample sequenced in a study of regulatory T cells in long-lasting Graves disease. CDR3 regions were amplified by Arm-PCR using iRepertoire HTBI primers to build TCR beta libraries. TCRdb reanalysed the multiplex PCR reads using MiXCR and keeps one entry per CDR3 protein. The table includes about 450,000 distinct CDR3 sequences, 13% to 15% detected once. Noted time point: newly diagnosed GD, antithyroid drugs for less than 3 months. PBMC RNA served as the TCR library source. These data were likewise used in another study, on T cells in Graves' hyperthyroidism and ophthalmopathy.

The material was peripheral blood mononuclear cells (PBMCs), obtained at new diagnosis, from a patient treated with antithyroid drugs. All receptors come from a woman between 45 and 65 years old with Graves disease.

As regards this clonotype: A much larger clone lies a single base off, so this may be a read error. The gene calls are TRBV30 and TRBJ1-4; no definite D call. The CDR3 spans 13 residues. With 5 bases removed from V and 5 bases from J, the gap between germline ends came to 12 bases. Looked up from germline, CDR1 is GTSNPN and CDR2 is SVGIG (reference sequence). CDR3 nucleotide sequence: TGTGCCTGGGCAACTTCGACGAATGAAAAACTGTTTTTT. It translates to CAWATSTNEKLFF.

The chain links TRBV30 to TRBJ1-1; D gene unclear. CDR1 and CDR2 from the germline V gene are GTSNPN and SVGIG (reference sequence). The V end was cut by 2 bases, the J end by 0 bases, with 7 bases between. The CDR3 is 13 residues long. CDR3 sequence: CAWSRAMNTEAFF. CDR3 in DNA: TGTGCCTGGAGTCGGGCCATGAACACTGAAGCTTTCTTT.

The V and J genes are TRBV3-1 and TRBJ2-3; 8 bases are a match to TRBD2. This CDR3 is built from 15 residues. The V gene's germline CDR1 is LGHDT and CDR2 YNNKEL (reference sequence). V trimming: 4 bases; J trimming: 1 base; junction bases outside the gene matches: 4. The CDR3 region is CASSLAGPRTDTQYF. The CDR3 DNA is TGTGCCAGCAGCCTAGCGGGACCGCGCACAGATACGCAGTATTTT.

This clonotype was detected ten times or more. The chain uses TRBV28 and TRBJ2-7; 7 nucleotides line up with TRBD1. The CDR3 has 14 amino acids. V gave up 6 bases and J gave up 7 bases; unmatched junction bases: 12. Germline values: CDR1 MDHEN, CDR2 SYDVKM. The CDR3 sequence is CASSLPTGKEEQYF. The CDR3 DNA sequence: TGTGCCAGCAGCCTCCCGACAGGGAAGGAAGAGCAGTACTTC.

This clonotype was counted ten times or more. CDR3: CASSSGRQRERTDTQYF. The CDR3 DNA sequence: TGCGCCAGCAGCTCAGGGCGCCAGCGGGAGCGGACAGATACGCAGTATTTT. The chain uses TRBV5-1 and TRBJ2-3, with 8 bases lining up with TRBD2. The V segment lost 3 bases and the J segment 3 bases; nucleotides outside the gene matches: 12. CDR1 and CDR2 from the germline V gene are SGHRS and YFSETQ. The CDR3 spans 17 residues.

Comments on this clonotype: Just one base apart from a much larger clone, this may be a read error. The rearrangement links TRBV18 to TRBJ2-7; a possible D gene is TRBD1 (5 bases). The germline V gene encodes CDR1 KGHSH and CDR2 LQKENI. This CDR3 is built from 13 residues. Between the trimmed V and J ends, which lost 6 bases and 3 bases, there was a span of 12 bases. CDR3 DNA sequence: TGTGCCAGCTCCACGCGACAGATCTACGAGCAGTACTTC. Amino acids: CASSTRQIYEQYF.

This clonotype turned up a few times. A much larger clonotype is one base distant, so this may be a read error. J is TRBJ2-2 and V is TRBV7-3; possible D gene TRBD1, 5 bases. The V and J ends lost 2 bases and 0 bases respectively, with 7 bases between them. CDR1 is SGHTA, CDR2 FQGTGA, per germline. The CDR3 runs to 15 residues. The CDR3 loop is CASSLGAPNTGELFF. In nucleotides, the CDR3 is TGTGCCAGCAGCTTAGGGGCACCGAACACCGGGGAGCTGTTTTTT.